The present T cell receptor beta chain was sequenced within a study of blood T cell repertoires in COVID-19. On the study more broadly: Sites across the United States, Italy and Spain contributed samples from acute and convalescent COVID-19. PBMCs, B-cell-depleted T cells, or T cells were the source of the cDNA or gDNA that made up the material.

Per the study methods: Researchers report that nucleated cell counts were estimated from reference gene primer amplification. Sequencing was performed with immunoSEQ multiplex PCR; in TCRdb, only in-frame clones are kept and a portion is missing. V, J and clone size derive from that table, while D and trimming were established from the DNA sequence. The sample holds about 46,000 clones, about 87% seen once. The CDR3 is made up of 16 amino acids. With 6 bases removed from V and 1 base from J, the gap between germline ends came to 18 bases. CDR1 and CDR2 from the germline V gene are SEHNR and FQNEAQ (reference sequence).

The TCR originated in a man in his fifties or sixties with acute or convalescent COVID-19. Sequencing used peripheral blood. The V gene is TRBV7-9, the J gene TRBJ1-1, with D perhaps matching TRBD1 (5 bases). CDR3 region: CASRGSRTGENTEAFF. In nucleotides, the CDR3 is TGTGCCAGCAGGGGGTCTCGAACAGGAGAGAACACTGAAGCTTTCTTT.